These 12 T cell receptor beta chains were all obtained from the same sample, sequenced in a study of T cells after somatic rescue of genetic block. Assay: immunoSEQ multiplex PCR; the TCRdb copy retains only in-frame clones and omits some. The table has around 64,000 clones, about 90% seen once. Material: peripheral blood mononuclear cells (PBMCs). Receptor source: a man aged 40-49 years.

This clone was observed a single time. The rearrangement uses TRBV7-6 and TRBJ1-6; D gene unclear. CDR3 size: 13 residues. The V and J ends lost 5 bases and 7 bases respectively, with 9 bases between them. Germline CDR1 and CDR2: SGHVS and FNYEAQ. The CDR3: CASSQNRNSPLHF. CDR3 bases: TGTGCCAGCAGCCAAAATCGGAATTCACCCCTCCACTTT.

The V call is TRBV6-6, the J call TRBJ2-1; tentatively, D is TRBD1 (6 bases). This CDR3 spans 14 amino acids. Trimming stripped 5 bases from V and 6 bases from J, with 14 bases between. Germline CDR1 MNHNY, CDR2 SVGAGI (reference sequence). CDR3 sequence reads: CASSADRYINEQFF. CDR3 coding DNA: TGTGCCAGCAGTGCCGACAGGTACATCAATGAGCAGTTCTTC.

This chain joins TRBV10-2 and TRBJ2-5, with 11 bases aligning to TRBD2. J gave up 5 bases and V 9 bases, and 5 bases lay outside the gene matches. This CDR3 has 13 residues. CDR1 and CDR2 (germline): WSHSY, SAAADI. CDR3 in DNA: TGCGCCAGTAGGACTAGCGGGCGGGAGACCCAGTACTTC. This translates into CASRTSGRETQYF.

The chain has TRBV2 and TRBJ2-6; the D gene could be TRBD1 or TRBD2 (5 bases each). CDR3 length: 18 residues. Looked up from germline, CDR1 is SNHLY and CDR2 is FYNNEI. Trimming removed 6 bases from V and 1 base from J, with 19 bases in between. The chain's CDR3 is CASRVQRGEDSGANVLTF. As DNA, the CDR3 is TGTGCCAGCAGGGTTCAGAGGGGCGAAGATTCTGGGGCCAACGTCCTGACTTTC.

The chain has TRBV27 and TRBJ2-2; TRBD2 agrees at 7 bases. The junction had 10 bases not matched to a gene; V was cut back by 0 bases and J by 6 bases. CDR1 is MNHEY and CDR2 is SMNVEV in the germline V gene (reference sequence). This CDR3 is 17 amino acids long. CDR3 sequence (DNA): TGTGCCAGCAGTTTATCGCTAGCGGTACCTGGGGCCGGGGAGCTGTTTTTT. It is translated as CASSLSLAVPGAGELFF.

CDR3 sequence reads: CASSASGSLHEQYF. The CDR3 region has the DNA TGTGCCAGCAGCGCTAGCGGGAGTTTGCACGAGCAGTACTTC. J is TRBJ2-7 and V is TRBV9; 10 bases match TRBD2. Germline V gives CDR1 SGDLS, CDR2 YYNGEE. The V segment lost 3 bases and the J segment 5 bases; nucleotides outside the gene matches: 5. The CDR3 totals 14 residues.

V is TRBV6-8 and J is TRBJ2-3, with 9 bases identical to TRBD2. The J segment lost 2 bases and the V segment lost 4 bases, leaving 7 bases of the junction unmatched. The CDR3 extends over 16 amino acids. Germline CDR1 is MNHGY and CDR2 is SAAAGT. CDR3 coding DNA: TGTGCCAGCAGTTCCGCGGGAGGGTGTAACACAGATACGCAGTATTTT. Translating it yields CASSSAGGCNTDTQYF.

At least ten counts were recorded for this clone. CDR3 nucleotides: TGCGCCAGCAGCTCCCGGGACAGGGGCAATCAGCCCCAGCATTTT. Translating gives CASSSRDRGNQPQHF. V is TRBV4-1 and J is TRBJ1-5; 9 bases match TRBD1. This CDR3 spans 15 amino acids. Germline V gene lookup returns CDR1 MGHRA and CDR2 YSYEKL. V dropped 5 bases and J dropped 2; count of bases not matched to a gene: 4.

This clone was observed a single time. This rearrangement joins TRBV27 to TRBJ2-5, with a tentative D call TRBD1 (6 bases). Germline CDR1 reads MNHEY; CDR2 reads SMNVEV (reference sequence). This CDR3 has 14 residues. Trimming pared 3 bases from V and 3 bases from J, leaving 11 bases between. CDR3 bases: TGTGCCAGCAGTTTTCTGTCAGGGGAAGAGACCCAGTACTTC. Residues: CASSFLSGEETQYF.

The chain carries TRBV10-1 and TRBJ2-3; the D gene is possibly TRBD2 (5 bases). The V gene lost 3 bases and the J gene lost 3 bases, with 7 bases spanning the gap. Germline values: CDR1 WNHNN, CDR2 SYGVQD (reference sequence). CDR3 size: 13 residues. CDR3 sequence (DNA): TGCGCCAGCAGTGATGGAGGAACAGATACGCAGTATTTT. Protein product: CASSDGGTDTQYF.

V gene TRBV2 combines with J gene TRBJ1-5, with D possibly being TRBD1 (6 bases). The germline V gene has CDR1 SNHLY and CDR2 FYNNEI. The ends were cut back, 8 bases at V and 0 bases at J, with 11 bases in the middle. The CDR3 totals 14 residues. Here the CDR3 DNA reads TGTGCCAGCCGGGACACGTATAGCAATCAGCCCCAGCATTTT. This gives the protein CASRDTYSNQPQHF.

The genes are TRBV18 and TRBJ1-5; TRBD1 might be the D (5 bases). The CDR3 covers 15 residues. CDR1 KGHSH and CDR2 LQKENI come from the germline V gene. V lost 3 bases, J lost 0 bases, and 9 bases lay in between. This CDR3 reads CASSPGEHSNQPQHF. Written as DNA, the CDR3 is TGTGCCAGCTCACCGGGGGAGCATAGCAATCAGCCCCAGCATTTT.